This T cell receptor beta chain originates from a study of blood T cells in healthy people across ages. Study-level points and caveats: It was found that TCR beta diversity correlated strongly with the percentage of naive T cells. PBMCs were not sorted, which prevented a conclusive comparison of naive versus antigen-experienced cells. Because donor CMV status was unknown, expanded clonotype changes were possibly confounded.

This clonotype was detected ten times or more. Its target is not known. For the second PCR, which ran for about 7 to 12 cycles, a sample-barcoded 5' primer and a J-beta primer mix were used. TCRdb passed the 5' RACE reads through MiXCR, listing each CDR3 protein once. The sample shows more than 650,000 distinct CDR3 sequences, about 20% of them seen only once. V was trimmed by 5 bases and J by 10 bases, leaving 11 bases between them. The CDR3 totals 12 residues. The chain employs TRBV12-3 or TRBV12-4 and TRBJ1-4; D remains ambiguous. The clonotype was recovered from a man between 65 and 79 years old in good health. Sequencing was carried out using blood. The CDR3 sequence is CASSERSGKLFF. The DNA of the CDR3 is TGTGCCAGCAGTGAAAGGAGTGGAAAACTGTTTTTT.